Listed below are T cell receptor beta chains from one sample, sequenced in a study of ipilimumab plus nivolumab after autologous stem cell transplantation. Sequencing was performed with immunoSEQ multiplex PCR; in TCRdb, only in-frame clones are kept and a portion is missing. The data contain approximately 84,000 clones, 83% of them singletons. The input for sequencing was PBMCs, taken in a trial of ipilimumab plus nivolumab as post-transplant consolidation. The source of these receptors is a male donor with diffuse large B-cell lymphoma. CDR3s include the opening cysteine and the closing phenylalanine or tryptophan. The order of the fields is J gene, D gene, V gene, clone size, CDR3 DNA, CDR3 protein. A D gene is named only where the DNA matches it firmly. The listing skips clone size in some rows; elsewhere it reads once, few, many or a size class.

J: TRBJ2-2
D: -
V: TRBV7-2
size: -
DNA: TGTGCCAGCAGCTTAGCTAACTGGGGGACGGCGAACACCGGGGAGCTGTTTTTT
CDR3: CASSLANWGTANTGELFF

J: TRBJ2-4
D: -
V: TRBV7-8
size: -
DNA: TGTGCCACTTCACCCGGGGCCTATAACATTCAGTACTTC
CDR3: CATSPGAYNIQYF

J: TRBJ1-3
D: -
V: TRBV19
size: -
DNA: TGTGCCAGTAGTAAGGACCAAACGAGAAACACCATATATTTT
CDR3: CASSKDQTRNTIYF

J: TRBJ2-5
D: -
V: TRBV7-6
size: -
DNA: TGTGCCAGCAGCTTAGGGCCGCAAGGAGAGACCCAGTACTTC
CDR3: CASSLGPQGETQYF

J: TRBJ1-1
D: -
V: TRBV18
size: -
DNA: TGTGCCAGCTCATCCGCATGGGGGGCGGACACTGAAGCTTTCTTT
CDR3: CASSSAWGADTEAFF

J: TRBJ1-1
D: -
V: TRBV21-1
size: once
DNA: TGTGCCAGCAGCACAGCCTCAGGGTGTGCTTTCTTT
CDR3: CASSTASGCAFF

J: TRBJ1-6
D: -
V: TRBV6-5
size: -
DNA: TGTGCCAGCAGTTACTCGATCTCCGTGAGGGGTTCACCCCTCCACTTT
CDR3: CASSYSISVRGSPLHF

J: TRBJ2-3
D: -
V: TRBV7-7
size: once
DNA: TGTGCCAGCAGCTCCGACCTAGGAAGTACGCAGTATTTT
CDR3: CASSSDLGSTQYF

J: TRBJ2-1
D: TRBD2
V: TRBV10-3
size: -
DNA: TGTGCCATCAGTGATAGGACTAGCGGGGGGGATGAGCAGTTCTTC
CDR3: CAISDRTSGGDEQFF

J: TRBJ1-1
D: -
V: TRBV5-4
size: -
DNA: TGTGCCAGCAGCTGGGGGGGGGCTTTGAACACTGAAGCTTTCTTT
CDR3: CASSWGGALNTEAFF

J: TRBJ1-6
D: -
V: TRBV11-2
size: -
DNA: TGTGCCAGCAGCCGGGTCCACAATAATTCACCCCTCCACTTT
CDR3: CASSRVHNNSPLHF

J: TRBJ2-3
D: -
V: TRBV2
size: once
DNA: TGTGCCAGCGCCCGCGAGGGGGGCCGTACAGATACGCAGTATTTT
CDR3: CASAREGGRTDTQYF

J: TRBJ2-7
D: -
V: TRBV27
size: -
DNA: TGTGCCAGCAGTTACCGTCCGGGAGTAGGGGAGCAGTACTTC
CDR3: CASSYRPGVGEQYF

J: TRBJ1-1
D: -
V: TRBV6-1
size: -
DNA: TGTGCCAGCAGGTCGATTGCGTGGGCGAACACTGAAGCTTTCTTT
CDR3: CASRSIAWANTEAFF

J: TRBJ2-2
D: -
V: TRBV29-1
size: -
DNA: TGCAGCGTTCTAGTGGGGGGATCGGCCGGGGAGCTGTTTTTT
CDR3: CSVLVGGSAGELFF

J: TRBJ2-5
D: -
V: TRBV19
size: -
DNA: TGTGCCAGGACCGAACCAAGGGTTTCAGAGACCCAGTACTTC
CDR3: CARTEPRVSETQYF

J: TRBJ1-1
D: -
V: TRBV5-1
size: -
DNA: TGCGCCAGCAGCTTGAATAGACCCGATCAGGGAGCTTTCTTT
CDR3: CASSLNRPDQGAFF

J: TRBJ2-1
D: -
V: TRBV6-5
size: -
DNA: TGTGCCAGCAGTTACCGGGGGAGTACCTACAATGAGCAGTTCTTC
CDR3: CASSYRGSTYNEQFF

J: TRBJ1-4
D: -
V: TRBV6-5
size: -
DNA: TGTGCCAGCAGGTACAGAGAAGAAAAACTGTTTTTT
CDR3: CASRYREEKLFF

J: TRBJ2-7
D: -
V: TRBV7-2
size: -
DNA: TGTGCCAGCAGACGCGGGACAGACTCCTACGAGCAGTACTTC
CDR3: CASRRGTDSYEQYF

J: TRBJ1-5
D: -
V: TRBV6-5
size: once
DNA: TGTGCCAGCAGGCAGGGGAGCAATCAGCCCCAGCATTTT
CDR3: CASRQGSNQPQHF

J: TRBJ2-7
D: -
V: TRBV6-5
size: -
DNA: TGTGCCAGCCGACCGAACATAGGCGAGCAGTACTTC
CDR3: CASRPNIGEQYF

J: TRBJ2-7
D: -
V: TRBV4-2
size: -
DNA: TGTGCCAGCAGCCAAGCCCGGGACAACCCCTACGAGCAGTACTTC
CDR3: CASSQARDNPYEQYF

J: TRBJ2-5
D: TRBD2
V: TRBV6-6
size: -
DNA: TGTGCCAGCAGTGGACTAGCGGGGGGGTCGGAGACCCAGTACTTC
CDR3: CASSGLAGGSETQYF

J: TRBJ2-1
D: -
V: TRBV5-6
size: -
DNA: TGTGCCAGCAGCTTGGGGGGTTACTCCTACAATGAGCAGTTCTTC
CDR3: CASSLGGYSYNEQFF

J: TRBJ2-4
D: TRBD2
V: TRBV19
size: once
DNA: TGTGCCAGTAGTAACATAGCGGGGGGGCCTGCCAAAAACATTCAGTACTTC
CDR3: CASSNIAGGPAKNIQYF

J: TRBJ2-7
D: TRBD1
V: TRBV25-1
size: -
DNA: TGTGCCAGCAACCGACAGGGGGGGGGCGGGGAGCAGTACTTC
CDR3: CASNRQGGGGEQYF

J: TRBJ2-3
D: -
V: TRBV27
size: few
DNA: TGTGCCAGCAGTCAATGGGGGACACCTACAGATACGCAGTATTTT
CDR3: CASSQWGTPTDTQYF

J: TRBJ2-1
D: -
V: TRBV6-5
size: -
DNA: TGTGCCAGCTTCGACCCGAGGACAGGGCGGGAGGAGCAGTTCTTC
CDR3: CASFDPRTGREEQFF

J: TRBJ1-2
D: -
V: TRBV2
size: -
DNA: TGTGCCAGCAGTGAACCTAGGGCCGGTTATGGCTACACCTTC
CDR3: CASSEPRAGYGYTF

J: TRBJ1-4
D: -
V: TRBV19
size: -
DNA: TGTGCCAGTAGTATGGGGTGGCAGACAAAACTGTTTTTT
CDR3: CASSMGWQTKLFF

J: TRBJ2-5
D: -
V: TRBV27
size: -
DNA: TGTGCCAGCAGTTTATCCCGGGGAGTCCAAGAGACCCAGTACTTC
CDR3: CASSLSRGVQETQYF

J: TRBJ2-7
D: -
V: TRBV7-9
size: -
DNA: TGTGCCAGCAGCTTAGGGCAGAGGGGCAAGAGCGAGCAGTACTTC
CDR3: CASSLGQRGKSEQYF

J: TRBJ2-2
D: -
V: TRBV6-5
size: -
DNA: TGTGCCAGCAGCTTGGACACCCTCCGGCCCGGGGAGCTGTTTTTT
CDR3: CASSLDTLRPGELFF

J: TRBJ1-4
D: -
V: TRBV5-1
size: -
DNA: TGCGCCAGCAGCTCGGGGTTAGGGGATCGAAAACTGTTTTTT
CDR3: CASSSGLGDRKLFF

J: TRBJ1-4
D: TRBD1
V: TRBV19
size: -
DNA: TGTGCCAGTAAGAACAGGGGGGGCAATGAAAAACTGTTTTTT
CDR3: CASKNRGGNEKLFF

J: TRBJ2-1
D: -
V: TRBV5-4
size: -
DNA: TGTGCCAGCAGCCCCCCGGACCGTAACAATGAGCAGTTCTTC
CDR3: CASSPPDRNNEQFF

J: TRBJ2-3
D: -
V: TRBV5-4
size: once
DNA: TGTGCCAGCAGCTTATCAGATACGCAGTATTTT
CDR3: CASSLSDTQYF

J: TRBJ1-1
D: -
V: TRBV19
size: -
DNA: TGTGCCAGTAGTACTCCGGGGCACACTGAAGCTTTCTTT
CDR3: CASSTPGHTEAFF

J: TRBJ2-2
D: -
V: TRBV11-3
size: once
DNA: TGTGCCAGCAGCTCCCTAGGGGGATCGAACACCGGGGAGCTGTTTTTT
CDR3: CASSSLGGSNTGELFF

J: TRBJ2-7
D: TRBD2
V: TRBV6-1
size: -
DNA: TGTGCCAGCAGTGCAACACCGGGACTAGCTACCGAGCAGTACTTC
CDR3: CASSATPGLATEQYF

J: TRBJ2-6
D: TRBD1
V: TRBV6-1
size: once
DNA: TGTGCCAGCAGTGAAAAAGGTGGGGACAGGGGCCTCTCTGGGGCCAACGTCCTGACTTTC
CDR3: CASSEKGGDRGLSGANVLTF

J: TRBJ2-1
D: TRBD2
V: TRBV2
size: once
DNA: TGTGCCAGCAGGATACTAGCGGGGTCCTACAATGAGCAGTTCTTC
CDR3: CASRILAGSYNEQFF